This T cell receptor beta chain was identified during a study of blood T cell repertoires in COVID-19. Study context: In each case, the material was cDNA or gDNA derived from T cells, B-cell-depleted T cells, or PBMCs.

Original methodology: Amplification from reference gene primers served as the basis for estimated nucleated cell counts. Data came from immunoSEQ multiplex PCR; TCRdb stores just in-frame clones and leaves some out. That table is the source of V, J and clone size, and D and trimming were worked out from the DNA. This table holds about 55,000 clones, more than 80% found once. The source is a man older than 75 with acute or convalescent COVID-19. The source material was peripheral blood.

The chain's CDR3 is CAWTPGGQGNTIYF. CDR3 DNA sequence: TGTGCCTGGACCCCAGGGGGCCAAGGAAACACCATATATTTT. The rearrangement uses TRBV30 and TRBJ1-3, with 8 bases matching TRBD1. The V gene end was trimmed by 4 bases and the J gene end by 4 bases; junction bases not matched to a gene: 6. Germline V gene data show CDR1 as GTSNPN and CDR2 as SVGIG (reference sequence). The CDR3 totals 14 residues.